Below, 25 T cell receptor beta chains from the same sample are listed, as sequenced in a study of T cell repertoires in cytomegalovirus infection. Their antigens remain unidentified. TCRdb reprocessed the reads with MiXCR, giving one entry per CDR3 protein. The sample lists more than 90,000 distinct CDR3 sequences, about 9.4% seen once, with over 25% in the top ten. Sequenced material: PBMCs, sequenced either directly or after in vitro stimulation (not recorded which). The source of these receptors is a human donor in good health (CMV status not recorded). Some clones in this sample may be carry-over from other donors' samples.

This clonotype was recorded at least ten times. The chain couples TRBV7-2 to TRBJ1-5, with D possibly matching TRBD1 (5 bases). CDR1 is SGHTA, CDR2 FQGNSA, per germline. The V gene lost 6 bases and the J gene lost 3 bases, with 18 bases spanning the gap. The CDR3 covers 16 residues. CDR3 in DNA: TGTGCCAGCAGATGGGACGTATTAAACCCCAATCAGCCCCAGCATTTT. It specifies CASRWDVLNPNQPQHF. The variable domain in full, completed from reference TRBV7-2 and TRBJ1-5, reads GAGVSQSPSNKVTEKGKDVELRCDPISGHTALYWYRQSLGQGLEFLIYFQGNSAPDKSGLPSDRFSAERTGGSVSTLTIQRTQQEDSAVYLCASRWDVLNPNQPQHFGDGTRLSIL.

Here the CDR3 reads CASSLDPSAGVGTDTQYF. The CDR3 region has the DNA TGCGCCAGCAGCTTGGACCCCTCCGCGGGAGTGGGTACAGATACGCAGTATTTT. The chain uses TRBV5-1 and TRBJ2-3; 7 bases fit TRBD2. Germline assignment: CDR1 SGHRS and CDR2 YFSETQ. J lost 3 bases, V lost 0 bases, and 13 bases had no gene match. This CDR3 is built from 18 residues.

Ten or more counts support this clonotype. The rearrangement joins TRBV7-2 to TRBJ2-5; TRBD2 matches 12 bases. Germline V CDR1 and CDR2: SGHTA, FQGNSA. The CDR3 runs to 16 residues. Germline trimming cut 2 bases from V and 6 bases from J; bases unmatched to any gene: 7. The DNA of the CDR3 is TGTGCCAGCAGCTTACCCCAGACTAGCGGGAGCAAGACCCAGTACTTC. Amino acids: CASSLPQTSGSKTQYF.

The chain has TRBV28 and TRBJ1-1; D is unresolved. Germline V lookup: CDR1 MDHEN, CDR2 SYDVKM. V lost 3 bases to trimming and J lost 3 bases, with 14 bases between them. This CDR3 region has 15 residues. CDR3 in DNA: TGTGCCAGCAGTTTCTTTATATTCCTTTACACTGAAGCTTTCTTT. As protein: CASSFFIFLYTEAFF.

This clonotype rates as large. J is TRBJ2-2 and V is TRBV4-3, with D possibly being TRBD1 or TRBD2 (5 bases each). Per germline, CDR1 LGHNA and CDR2 YSLEER. The CDR3 is 15 residues long. V was shortened by 2 bases and J by 7 bases, with 14 bases between the two germline ends. The CDR3 loop is CASSQNDRDGGELFF. In DNA, the CDR3 is TGCGCCAGCAGCCAAAACGACCGGGACGGCGGGGAGCTGTTTTTT.

This clonotype was seen a handful of times. The gene calls are TRBV27 and TRBJ1-1; D unclear. The CDR3 spans 14 residues. From germline, CDR1 is MNHEY and CDR2 SMNVEV (reference sequence). The germline V and J ends were trimmed by 0 bases and 6 bases, with 11 bases remaining between them. The DNA for the CDR3 is TGTGCCAGCAGTTTATCTCAGATTTCGCCTGAAGCTTTCTTT. As protein: CASSLSQISPEAFF.

The chain uses TRBV30 and TRBJ2-7; D remains ambiguous. Germline lookup yields CDR1 GTSNPN and CDR2 SVGIG (reference sequence). The CDR3 has 13 residues. V lost 1 base, J lost 2 bases, and 9 bases lay in between. The CDR3 bases are TGTGCCTGGAGTGGCTGGCGAACCTACGAGCAGTACTTC. It specifies CAWSGWRTYEQYF.

This clonotype came up a few times. The V and J genes are TRBV7-9 and TRBJ1-4; 11 bases fit TRBD1. Germline lookup yields CDR1 SEHNR and CDR2 FQNEAQ (reference sequence). This CDR3 is built from 14 residues. The V and J ends lost 6 bases and 8 bases, in that order; junction bases with no gene match: 5. In nucleotides, the CDR3 is TGTGCCAGCAGTGCCGGGACAGGGGGAGAAAAACTGTTTTTT. Amino acids: CASSAGTGGEKLFF.

A few counts support this clonotype. The CDR3 loop is CASSFGQSYGYTF. The CDR3 coding sequence is TGTGCCAGCAGTTTCGGACAGAGCTATGGCTACACCTTC. The rearrangement links TRBV12-3 or TRBV12-4 to TRBJ1-2, with a weak D call TRBD1 (6 bases). This CDR3 is 13 amino acids long. With 3 bases removed from V and 4 bases from J, the gap between germline ends came to 9 bases.

The rearrangement joins TRBV19 to TRBJ2-1; D may be TRBD1 or TRBD2 (5 bases each). This CDR3 has 16 residues. Deletions cut 5 bases from V and 12 bases from J, with 26 bases between. Germline CDR1 is LNHDA and CDR2 is SQIVND (reference sequence). The CDR3 coding sequence is TGTGCCAGTAGTCCCAGTTGGGGCACCTACAATGAGGGGCAGTTCTTC. This gives the protein CASSPSWGTYNEGQFF.

This clonotype has more than one count but fewer than ten. The rearrangement joins TRBV20-1 to TRBJ2-1; TRBD2 agrees at 8 bases. Germline CDR1 reads DFQATT; CDR2 reads SNEGSKA (reference sequence). V gave up 7 bases and J gave up 3 bases; unmatched junction bases: 8. The CDR3 is made up of 14 amino acids. DNA of the CDR3: TGCAGTGTCAGAAGTACTAGCGGCTACAATGAGCAGTTCTTC. Its translation: CSVRSTSGYNEQFF.

The chain combines TRBV20-1 with TRBJ2-2, with D hard to call. V shed 1 base and J shed 7 bases, with 10 bases lying between them. The germline V gene has CDR1 DFQATT and CDR2 SNEGSKA (reference sequence). The CDR3 is 13 residues long. This chain's CDR3 is CSARGLKVGELFF. CDR3 DNA: TGCAGTGCTAGAGGCCTAAAAGTCGGGGAGCTGTTTTTT.

In this sample, this clonotype turned up many times. This chain connects TRBV4-1 to TRBJ2-2; TRBD1 matches 11 bases. The V gene's germline CDR1 is MGHRA and CDR2 YSYEKL. V dropped 5 bases and J dropped 6; count of bases not matched to a gene: 5. The CDR3 consists of 15 residues. The CDR3 nucleotides are TGCGCCAGCAGCTCGGTGGGACAGGGGGCCGGGGAGCTGTTTTTT. Translated: CASSSVGQGAGELFF.

This clonotype was recorded many times. The rearrangement links TRBV7-2 to TRBJ2-3, with a weak D call TRBD1 (5 bases). The CDR3 is made up of 15 amino acids. Trimming pared 3 bases from V and 0 bases from J, leaving 10 bases between. Germline loops: CDR1 SGHTA, CDR2 FQGNSA. The DNA of the CDR3 is TGTGCCAGCAGCTTCGACAGCCTAAGCACAGATACGCAGTATTTT. Translation gives CASSFDSLSTDTQYF.

This clonotype was observed many times. The J gene is TRBJ1-5, the V gene TRBV7-9, with a tentative D call TRBD1 (5 bases). CDR3 length equals 15 residues. Germline loops: CDR1 SEHNR, CDR2 FQNEAQ (reference sequence). The ends were cut back, 0 bases at V and 7 bases at J, with 13 bases in the middle. CDR3 sequence: CASSLAEGRQQPQHF. In DNA, the CDR3 is TGTGCCAGCAGCTTAGCGGAGGGACGACAGCAGCCCCAGCATTTT.

This clonotype was observed at least ten times. The CDR3 reads CASSHPGGLYGYTF. CDR3 bases: TGCGCCAGCAGCCATCCCGGAGGCCTCTATGGCTACACCTTC. The rearrangement uses TRBV4-1 and TRBJ1-2; no clear D gene. The germline V and J ends were trimmed by 3 bases and 4 bases, with 12 bases remaining between them. Germline V lookup: CDR1 MGHRA, CDR2 YSYEKL. The CDR3 has 14 amino acids.

This clonotype was found many times. CDR3 in DNA: TGTGCCAGCAGTTACTCTTCCGGGACAGGGACCTACAATGAGCAGTTCTTC. Its translation is CASSYSSGTGTYNEQFF. The V and J genes are TRBV6-8 and TRBJ2-1; 9 nucleotides agree with TRBD1. J was trimmed by 2 bases and V by 0 bases; bases with no gene match: 5. The CDR3 length is 17 residues. Germline CDR1 reads MNHGY; CDR2 reads SAAAGT.

The chain has TRBV18 and TRBJ1-2; no definite D call. The length of the CDR3 is 12 residues. V was clipped by 5 bases and J by 4 bases, with 8 bases between them. Germline V gives CDR1 KGHSH, CDR2 LQKENI. CDR3 sequence: CASSSTPYGYTF. The CDR3 DNA sequence: TGTGCCAGCTCATCGACCCCCTATGGCTACACCTTC.

This clonotype was counted at least ten times. V usage is TRBV12-3 or TRBV12-4 and J usage is TRBJ1-5; D remains unclear. This CDR3 has 14 residues. V shed 1 base and J shed 0 bases, with 4 bases lying between them. The CDR3 loop reads CASSLGGSNQPQHF. The CDR3, as DNA: TGTGCCAGCAGTTTAGGCGGTAGCAATCAGCCCCAGCATTTT.

The table lists this clonotype with many counts. The V gene is TRBV27, the J gene TRBJ2-1; 12 nucleotides line up with TRBD2. Per the germline V gene, CDR1 is MNHEY and CDR2 is SMNVEV (reference sequence). The CDR3 is 17 residues long. V shed 1 base and J 2 bases; nucleotides not matched to a gene: 3. CDR3 sequence: CASSLLLAGGTYNEQFF. CDR3 DNA sequence: TGTGCCAGCAGTTTATTACTAGCGGGAGGTACCTACAATGAGCAGTTCTTC.

This clonotype showed up just a few times. The CDR3 spells CASSLAGQGFSPLHF. The CDR3, as DNA: TGTGCCAGCAGCTTAGCGGGACAGGGGTTCTCACCCCTCCACTTT. This chain connects TRBV7-2 to TRBJ1-6, with 10 positions matching TRBD1. The CDR3 totals 15 residues. Germline-derived CDR1 and CDR2 are SGHTA and FQGNSA. V lost 0 bases, J lost 10 bases, and 3 bases stayed unmatched. The entire variable domain, with the rest obtained from reference TRBV7-2 and TRBJ1-6, is as follows: GAGVSQSPSNKVTEKGKDVELRCDPISGHTALYWYRQSLGQGLEFLIYFQGNSAPDKSGLPSDRFSAERTGGSVSTLTIQRTQQEDSAVYLCASSLAGQGFSPLHFGNGTRLTVT.

This clonotype was detected a few times. The chain is built from TRBV20-1 and TRBJ2-1; D gene unclear. Trimming removed 1 base at V and 7 bases at J, with 5 bases between. There are 11 residues in the CDR3. Germline V CDR1 and CDR2: DFQATT, SNEGSKA (reference sequence). CDR3 in amino acids: CSARGPNEQFF. In DNA, the CDR3 is TGCAGTGCTAGAGGACCTAATGAGCAGTTCTTC.

Many counts were recorded for this clonotype. V usage is TRBV7-2 and J usage is TRBJ2-1; TRBD2 agrees at 9 bases. The V and J ends lost 5 bases and 9 bases, in that order; junction bases with no gene match: 14. Germline V lookup: CDR1 SGHTA, CDR2 FQGNSA. The CDR3 contains 16 residues. CDR3 loop: CASSQSGGSGSSEQFF. CDR3 in DNA: TGTGCCAGCAGCCAATCTGGAGGTAGCGGGAGTTCTGAGCAGTTCTTC.

The rearrangement uses TRBV5-4 and TRBJ1-1; no reliable D call. This CDR3 spans 14 amino acids. The germline V gene encodes CDR1 SGHNT and CDR2 YYREEE (reference sequence). V was shortened by 3 bases and J by 1 base, with 10 bases between the two germline ends. The CDR3 DNA is TGTGCCAGCAGCTCCTGGACGGGGAACACTGAAGCTTTCTTT. Amino acid sequence: CASSSWTGNTEAFF.

The sample holds many counts of this clonotype. This chain connects TRBV19 to TRBJ2-3; TRBD2 matches 8 bases. Per germline, CDR1 LNHDA and CDR2 SQIVND (reference sequence). The CDR3 runs 14 residues. V lost 6 bases, J lost 4 bases, and 6 bases stayed unmatched. Here the CDR3 reads CASSRGREADTQYF. CDR3 nucleotides: TGTGCCAGTAGCCGAGGGCGGGAGGCAGATACGCAGTATTTT.